One T cell receptor (beta chain) is described in this entry. The antigen is unknown. CD45RO-negative, CCR7-selected cells formed the naive CD8 fraction, which excluded terminally differentiated effector memory CD45RA+ cells. Germline V gives CDR1 LNHDA, CDR2 SQIVND (reference sequence). This CDR3 contains 15 residues. The germline V and J ends were trimmed by 3 bases and 5 bases, with 13 bases remaining between them. This specimen belongs to a study of shared clonotypes between healthy human individuals. Notes on the study in general: Researchers found naive subsets generally carried larger estimated richness than memory subsets.

Each sorted subset replicate got 200 ng genomic DNA, roughly 30,000 genomes. Sequencing used immunoSEQ multiplex PCR; TCRdb keeps in-frame clones, though not all of them. The data show around 2.1 million clones, approximately 94% seen once. This TCR came from a man aged 18-30 years in good health. Some clones in this sample may be carry-over from other donors' samples. Material for sequencing was naive CD8+ T cells from PBMCs. The chain couples TRBV19 to TRBJ2-2, with D tentatively TRBD2 (7 bases). The CDR3 DNA is TGTGCCAGTAGTATTCGGGGGGCGGGGACCGGGGAGCTGTTTTTT. It codes for CASSIRGAGTGELFF. The variable domain in full, completed from reference TRBV19 and TRBJ2-2, reads DGGITQSPKYLFRKEGQNVTLSCEQNLNHDAMYWYRQDPGQGLRLIYYSQIVNDFQKGDIAEGYSVSREKKESFPLTVTSAQKNPTAFYLCASSIRGAGTGELFFGEGSRLTVL.